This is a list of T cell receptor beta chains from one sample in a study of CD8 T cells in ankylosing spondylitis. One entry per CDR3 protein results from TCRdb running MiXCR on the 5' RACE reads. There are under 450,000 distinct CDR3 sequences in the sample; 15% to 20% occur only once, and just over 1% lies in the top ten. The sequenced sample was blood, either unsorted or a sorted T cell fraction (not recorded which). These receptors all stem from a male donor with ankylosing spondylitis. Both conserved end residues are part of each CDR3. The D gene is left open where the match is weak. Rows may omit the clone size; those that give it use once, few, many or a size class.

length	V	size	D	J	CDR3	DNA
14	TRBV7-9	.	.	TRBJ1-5	CASSLSAGDQPQHF	TGTGCCAGCAGCTTATCGGCAGGGGATCAGCCCCAGCATTTT
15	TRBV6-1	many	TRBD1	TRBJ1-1	CASTETGRGNTEAFF	TGTGCCAGCACCGAGACAGGGCGCGGCAACACTGAAGCTTTCTTT
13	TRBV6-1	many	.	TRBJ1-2	CASSEVAGDGYTF	TGTGCCAGCAGTGAAGTGGCAGGGGATGGCTACACCTTC
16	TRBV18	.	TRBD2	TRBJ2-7	CASSPRPAGEGYEQYF	TGTGCCAGCTCACCAAGGCCAGCGGGGGAAGGGTACGAGCAGTACTTC
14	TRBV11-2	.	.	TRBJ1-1	CASSSRVRNTEAFF	TGTGCCAGCAGCTCCAGGGTAAGGAACACTGAAGCTTTCTTT
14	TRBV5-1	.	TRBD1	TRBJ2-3	CASSARTGVDTQYF	TGCGCCAGCAGCGCCCGGACAGGGGTAGATACGCAGTATTTT
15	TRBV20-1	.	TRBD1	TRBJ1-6	CSARDWGQPFSPLHF	TGCAGTGCTAGAGATTGGGGACAGCCCTTTTCACCCCTCCACTTT
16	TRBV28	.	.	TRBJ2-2	CASSLSGTSQTGELFF	TGTGCCAGCAGTTTATCGGGTACTAGCCAGACCGGGGAGCTGTTTTTT
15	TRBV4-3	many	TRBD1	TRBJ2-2	CASSSWDRDTGELFF	TGCGCCAGCAGTTCGTGGGACAGGGACACCGGGGAGCTGTTTTTT
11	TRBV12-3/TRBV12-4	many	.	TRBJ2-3	CASSLTDTQYF	TGTGCCAGCAGCCTCACAGATACGCAGTATTTT
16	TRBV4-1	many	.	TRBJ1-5	CASDQRGTRGSQPQHF	TGCGCCAGCGATCAGAGGGGGACCAGGGGCAGTCAGCCCCAGCATTTT
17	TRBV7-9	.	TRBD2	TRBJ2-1	CASSPSGVGEGHNEQFF	TGTGCCAGCAGCCCTAGTGGCGTAGGGGAGGGCCACAATGAGCAGTTCTTC
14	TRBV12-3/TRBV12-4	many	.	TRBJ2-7	CASSLGVLVSEQYF	TGTGCCAGCAGTTTAGGGGTGTTAGTCTCCGAGCAGTACTTC
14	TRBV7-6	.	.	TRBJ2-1	CASTRGGLYNEQFF	TGTGCCAGCACCCGAGGGGGGCTCTACAATGAGCAGTTCTTC
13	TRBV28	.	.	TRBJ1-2	CASTNLGQGGYTF	TGTGCCAGCACTAATCTGGGGCAGGGCGGCTACACCTTC
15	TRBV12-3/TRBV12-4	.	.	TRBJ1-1	CASNQDGTMNTEAFF	TGTGCCAGCAATCAAGACGGAACGATGAACACTGAAGCTTTCTTT
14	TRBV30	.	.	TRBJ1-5	CAWSDGSSNQPQHF	TGTGCCTGGAGTGATGGTAGTAGCAATCAGCCCCAGCATTTT
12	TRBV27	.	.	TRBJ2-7	CASSTGSYEQYF	TGTGCCAGCAGTACAGGGTCCTACGAGCAGTACTTC
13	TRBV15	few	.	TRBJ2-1	CATSRTAYNEQFF	TGTGCCACCTCGAGGACAGCATACAATGAGCAGTTCTTC
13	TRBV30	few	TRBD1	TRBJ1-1	CASRGQLGTEAFF	TGTGCCTCGCGGGGACAGTTGGGCACTGAAGCTTTCTTT
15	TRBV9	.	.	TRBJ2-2	CASSVIGPGTGELFF	TGTGCCAGCAGCGTAATAGGCCCCGGGACCGGGGAGCTGTTTTTT
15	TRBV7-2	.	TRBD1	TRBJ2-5	CASSLEGQYQETQYF	TGTGCCAGCAGCTTAGAGGGACAGTACCAAGAGACCCAGTACTTC
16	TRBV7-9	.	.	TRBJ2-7	CASSLAGTRGSYEQYF	TGTGCCAGCAGCTTAGCCGGGACCCGTGGGTCCTACGAGCAGTACTTC
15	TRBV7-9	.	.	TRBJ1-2	CASRPSGTASYGYTF	TGTGCCAGCAGACCTTCCGGGACGGCGAGCTATGGCTACACCTTC
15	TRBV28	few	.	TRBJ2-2	CASLTGASGTGELFF	TGTGCCAGCCTTACGGGAGCTTCGGGCACCGGGGAGCTGTTTTTT
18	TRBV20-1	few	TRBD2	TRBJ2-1	CSATTPSGGMSSYNEQFF	TGCAGTGCTACAACGCCTAGCGGGGGTATGAGCTCCTACAATGAGCAGTTCTTC
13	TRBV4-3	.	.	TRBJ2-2	CASSSWATGELFF	TGCGCCAGCTCGTCGTGGGCCACCGGGGAGCTGTTTTTT
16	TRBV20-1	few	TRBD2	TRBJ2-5	CSARDPASGGAGTQYF	TGCAGTGCTAGAGATCCCGCTAGCGGGGGGGCGGGGACCCAGTACTTC
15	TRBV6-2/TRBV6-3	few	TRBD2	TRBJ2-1	CASRGGLAGFDEQFF	TGTGCCAGCAGGGGGGGACTAGCGGGATTCGATGAGCAGTTCTTC
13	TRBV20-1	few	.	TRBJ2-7	CSAGVNQAIEQYF	TGCAGTGCTGGGGTTAATCAGGCGATCGAGCAGTACTTC
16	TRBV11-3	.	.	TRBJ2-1	CASLPHPTGTYNEQFF	TGTGCCAGCCTACCCCACCCAACGGGGACCTACAATGAGCAGTTCTTC
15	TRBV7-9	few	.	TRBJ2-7	CASSVGGKSSYEQYF	TGTGCCAGCAGCGTCGGTGGGAAGAGCTCCTACGAGCAGTACTTC
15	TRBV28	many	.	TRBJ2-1	CASSSRSVGSGKQFF	TGTGCCAGCAGTTCTAGGTCAGTCGGGAGTGGGAAGCAGTTCTTC
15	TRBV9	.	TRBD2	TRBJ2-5	CASSAGTIGRETQYF	TGTGCCAGCAGCGCCGGGACTATCGGGCGAGAGACCCAGTACTTC
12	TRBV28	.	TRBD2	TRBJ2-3	CASSSSPGGRGF	TGTGCCAGCAGTTCCTCGCCGGGGGGTAGGGGTTTT
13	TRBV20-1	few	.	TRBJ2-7	CSASGPLAYEQYF	TGCAGTGCCTCGGGTCCCCTGGCCTACGAGCAGTACTTC
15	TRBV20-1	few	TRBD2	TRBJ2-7	CSAPAPGTSIYEQYF	TGCAGTGCTCCCGCACCGGGGACTAGCATCTACGAGCAGTACTTC
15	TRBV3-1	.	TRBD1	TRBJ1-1	CASSSSDRVGGEAFF	TGTGCCAGCAGCTCCTCGGACAGGGTGGGTGGCGAAGCTTTCTTT
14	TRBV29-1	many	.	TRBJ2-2	CSVEVVGGTGELFF	TGCAGCGTTGAAGTAGTCGGCGGAACCGGGGAGCTGTTTTTT
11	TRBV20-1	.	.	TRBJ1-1	CSAHRVSEAFF	TGCAGTGCTCACAGGGTGTCTGAAGCTTTCTTT
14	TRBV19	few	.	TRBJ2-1	CASSIDVWGVEQFF	TGTGCCAGTAGTATAGATGTTTGGGGTGTTGAGCAGTTCTTC
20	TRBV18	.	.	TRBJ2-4	CASSPYKLSSRVLAKNIQYF	TGTGCCAGCTCACCCTATAAACTCTCCTCTCGGGTGCTAGCCAAAAACATTCAGTACTTC
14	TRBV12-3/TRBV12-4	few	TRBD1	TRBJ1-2	CASSSSTGGDGYTF	TGTGCCAGCAGTTCATCCACAGGGGGCGATGGCTACACCTTC
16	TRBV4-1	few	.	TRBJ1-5	CASSQDKGRVSQPQHF	TGCGCCAGCAGCCAAGACAAAGGCAGGGTGTCGCAGCCCCAGCATTTT
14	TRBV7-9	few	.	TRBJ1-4	CASSFGQGREKLFF	TGTGCCAGCAGCTTTGGTCAGGGGAGAGAAAAACTGTTTTTT
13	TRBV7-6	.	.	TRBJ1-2	CASSLGGGNEKSF	TGTGCCAGCAGCTTAGGCGGGGGGAATGAGAAATCCTTC
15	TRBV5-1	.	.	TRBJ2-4	CASMIGGGAKNIQYF	TGCGCCAGCATGATAGGTGGGGGGGCCAAAAACATTCAGTACTTC
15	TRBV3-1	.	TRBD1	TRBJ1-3	CASSRQGAPGNTIYF	TGTGCCAGCAGCCGACAGGGGGCGCCAGGAAACACCATATATTTT
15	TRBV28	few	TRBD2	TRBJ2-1	CASTPTSGSYNEQFF	TGTGCCAGCACCCCGACTAGCGGCTCCTACAATGAGCAGTTCTTC
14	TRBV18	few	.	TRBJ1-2	CASSPPSVADGYTF	TGTGCCAGCTCACCCCCGTCGGTCGCGGATGGCTACACCTTC
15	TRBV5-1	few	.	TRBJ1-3	CASSFAQPSGNTIYF	TGCGCCAGCAGCTTCGCACAGCCCTCTGGAAACACCATATATTTT
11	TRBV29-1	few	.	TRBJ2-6	CSVGSSNVLTF	TGCAGCGTTGGGTCTAGCAACGTCCTGACTTTC
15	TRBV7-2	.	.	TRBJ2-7	CASSSPDRSSYEQYF	TGTGCCAGCAGCTCACCCGACAGGAGCTCCTACGAGCAGTACTTC